These 11 T cell receptor beta chains share one sample of origin, sequenced in a study of cytomegalovirus exposure and HLA in healthy donors. This PCR relied on a set of 60 Vbeta primers and 13 Jbeta primers. The method was immunoSEQ multiplex PCR; TCRdb's version includes in-frame clones alone and lacks a portion of them. The sample consists of 120,000 to 150,000 clones, around 77% of them appearing once. The specimen sequenced was PBMCs. These receptors were obtained from a woman in her forties in good health and CMV-seropositive.

The chain links TRBV7-2 to TRBJ2-1; 9 nucleotides agree with TRBD1. This CDR3 region has 15 residues. The ends lost 7 bases at V and 6 bases at J; junction bases unmatched: 10. Germline CDR1 SGHTA, CDR2 FQGNSA. As DNA, the CDR3 is TGTGCCAGCACCCAAAATGGACAGGGGTTCAATGAGCAGTTCTTC. Translating it yields CASTQNGQGFNEQFF.

This clone turned up a few times. The chain links TRBV10-3 to TRBJ1-3; weak D call: TRBD1 (6 bases). V lost 4 bases and J lost 0, with 10 bases in between. The CDR3 has 15 residues. The germline CDR1 and CDR2 sequences are ENHRY and SYGVKD. The chain's CDR3 is CAISVDRSSGNTIYF. CDR3 sequence (DNA): TGTGCCATCAGTGTCGACAGGAGCTCTGGAAACACCATATATTTT.

The chain employs TRBV2 and TRBJ2-1; 11 bases align to TRBD2. The junction had 5 bases not matched to a gene; V was cut back by 5 bases and J by 5 bases. Germline V gene data show CDR1 as SNHLY and CDR2 as FYNNEI. This CDR3 contains 15 residues. The DNA of the CDR3 is TGTGCCAGCAGTTCACTAGCGGGGGTTGACAATGAGCAGTTCTTC. Its protein product is CASSSLAGVDNEQFF.

J is TRBJ1-2 and V is TRBV5-1; 7 nucleotides match TRBD1. Trimming took 0 bases from V and 1 from J; bases not matched to a gene: 18. The CDR3 is 20 residues long. Per the germline V gene, CDR1 is SGHRS and CDR2 is YFSETQ. CDR3 residues: CASSLAIWRDREALNYGYTF. In nucleotides, the CDR3 is TGCGCCAGCAGCTTGGCCATCTGGCGAGACAGGGAAGCCCTTAACTATGGCTACACCTTC.

The chain employs TRBV2 and TRBJ1-6; 9 bases are shared with TRBD1. Trimming took 7 bases from V and 9 from J; bases not matched to a gene: 4. CDR1 is SNHLY, CDR2 FYNNEI, per germline. The CDR3 contains 13 residues. CDR3 bases: TGTGCCAGCAAGGGACAGGGAGGTTCACCCCTCCACTTT. Protein sequence: CASKGQGGSPLHF.

This clone was recorded once. The gene calls are TRBV6-6 and TRBJ2-7; 9 bases agree with TRBD1. J lost 3 bases, V lost 5 bases, and 8 bases had no gene match. Germline CDR1 MNHNY, CDR2 SVGAGI (reference sequence). There are 15 residues in the CDR3. As DNA, the CDR3 is TGTGCCAGCAGTACCACAGGGGGCGGCTACTACGAGCAGTACTTC. Translation gives CASSTTGGGYYEQYF.

The CDR3 spells CASSYGADRVYNEQFF. The CDR3 DNA reads as TGTGCCAGCAGCTATGGAGCGGACAGGGTCTACAATGAGCAGTTCTTC. This chain links TRBV5-5 with TRBJ2-1, with 8 bases matching TRBD1. This CDR3 spans 16 amino acids. CDR1 is SGHKS, CDR2 YYEKEE, per germline (reference sequence). V lost 3 bases, J lost 3 bases, and 8 bases stayed unmatched.

This clone was counted a single time. This chain uses TRBV12-5 with TRBJ1-1, with 8 bases fitting TRBD1. With V trimmed by 1 base and J by 0 bases, 13 bases remained unmatched. Looked up from germline, CDR1 is LGHNT and CDR2 is FRNRAP. The CDR3 is 19 residues long. CDR3 amino acids: CASGLGSFGQGPMNTEAFF. CDR3 bases: TGTGCTAGTGGTTTGGGGTCTTTCGGACAGGGCCCCATGAACACTGAAGCTTTCTTT. Looking up the rest from reference TRBV12-5 and TRBJ1-1 gives the full variable domain: DARVTQTPRHKVTEMGQEVTMRCQPILGHNTVFWYRQTMMQGLELLAYFRNRAPLDDSGMPKDRFSAEMPDATLATLKIQPSEPRDSAVYFCASGLGSFGQGPMNTEAFFGQGTRLTVV.

The chain combines TRBV10-3 with TRBJ2-1; 13 nucleotides agree with TRBD2. This CDR3 is built from 14 residues. The germline V gene encodes CDR1 ENHRY and CDR2 SYGVKD. The V and J ends lost 10 bases and 7 bases, in that order; junction bases with no gene match: 7. CDR3 sequence reads: CATGTSGVGNEQFF. The CDR3 DNA is TGTGCCACCGGGACTAGCGGGGTGGGAAATGAGCAGTTCTTC.

This chain joins TRBV5-1 and TRBJ2-7; 7 bases agree with TRBD1. Germline loops: CDR1 SGHRS, CDR2 YFSETQ. This CDR3 contains 14 residues. Germline trimming cut 8 bases from V and 2 bases from J; bases unmatched to any gene: 10. CDR3 residues: CASNAGTEAYEQYF. For the CDR3, the DNA is TGCGCCAGTAATGCCGGGACAGAGGCCTACGAGCAGTACTTC.

V gene TRBV19 combines with J gene TRBJ2-1, with TRBD1 as a possible D gene (6 bases). Trimming cost V 3 bases and J 2 bases, with 11 bases left between them. CDR3 length: 15 amino acids. CDR1 is LNHDA and CDR2 is SQIVND in the germline V gene (reference sequence). CDR3 DNA sequence: TGTGCCAGTAGTATGGGGGCGAATACCTACAATGAGCAGTTCTTC. Residues: CASSMGANTYNEQFF. Full variable domain (missing parts from reference TRBV19 and TRBJ2-1): DGGITQSPKYLFRKEGQNVTLSCEQNLNHDAMYWYRQDPGQGLRLIYYSQIVNDFQKGDIAEGYSVSREKKESFPLTVTSAQKNPTAFYLCASSMGANTYNEQFFGPGTRLTVL.